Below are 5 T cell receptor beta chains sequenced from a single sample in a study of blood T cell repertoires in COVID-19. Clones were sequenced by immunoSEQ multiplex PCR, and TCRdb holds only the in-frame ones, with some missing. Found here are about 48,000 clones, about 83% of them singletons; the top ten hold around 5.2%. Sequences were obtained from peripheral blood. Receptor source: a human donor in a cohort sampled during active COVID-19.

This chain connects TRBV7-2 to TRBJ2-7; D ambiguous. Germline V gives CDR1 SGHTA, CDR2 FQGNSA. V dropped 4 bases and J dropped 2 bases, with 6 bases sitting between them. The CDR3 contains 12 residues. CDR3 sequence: CASSSGAYEQYF. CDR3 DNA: TGTGCCAGCAGCTCCGGAGCCTACGAGCAGTACTTC.

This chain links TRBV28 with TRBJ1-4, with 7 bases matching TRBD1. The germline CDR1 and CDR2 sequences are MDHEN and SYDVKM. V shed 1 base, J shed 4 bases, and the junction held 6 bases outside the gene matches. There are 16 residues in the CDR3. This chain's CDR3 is CASSLSRTGLNEKLFF. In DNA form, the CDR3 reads TGTGCCAGCAGTTTATCCAGGACAGGTCTTAATGAAAAACTGTTTTTT. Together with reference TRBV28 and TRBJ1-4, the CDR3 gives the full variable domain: DVKVTQSSRYLVKRTGEKVFLECVQDMDHENMFWYRQDPGLGLRLIYFSYDVKMKEKGDIPEGYSVSREKKERFSLILESASTNQTSMYLCASSLSRTGLNEKLFFGSGTQLSVL.

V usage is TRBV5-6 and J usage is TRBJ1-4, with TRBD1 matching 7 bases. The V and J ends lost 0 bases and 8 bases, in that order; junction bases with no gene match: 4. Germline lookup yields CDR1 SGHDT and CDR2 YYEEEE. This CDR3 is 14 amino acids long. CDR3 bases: TGTGCCAGCAGCTTGGGGACAGGTAGCGAAAAACTGTTTTTT. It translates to CASSLGTGSEKLFF. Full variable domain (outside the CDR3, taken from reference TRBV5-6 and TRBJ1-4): DAGVTQSPTHLIKTRGQQVTLRCSPKSGHDTVSWYQQALGQGPQFIFQYYEEEERQRGNFPDRFSGHQFPNYSSELNVNALLLGDSALYLCASSLGTGSEKLFFGSGTQLSVL.

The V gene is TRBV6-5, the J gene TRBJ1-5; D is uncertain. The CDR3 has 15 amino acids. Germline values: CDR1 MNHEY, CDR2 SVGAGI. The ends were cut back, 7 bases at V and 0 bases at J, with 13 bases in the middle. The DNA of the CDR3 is TGTGCCAGCACGGGAGTGGGGAATAGCAATCAGCCCCAGCATTTT. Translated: CASTGVGNSNQPQHF.

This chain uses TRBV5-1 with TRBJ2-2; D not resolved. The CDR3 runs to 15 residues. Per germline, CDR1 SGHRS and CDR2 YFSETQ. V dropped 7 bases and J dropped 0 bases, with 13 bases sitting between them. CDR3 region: CASQADTTNTGELFF. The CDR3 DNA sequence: TGCGCCAGCCAGGCTGACACCACGAACACCGGGGAGCTGTTTTTT.